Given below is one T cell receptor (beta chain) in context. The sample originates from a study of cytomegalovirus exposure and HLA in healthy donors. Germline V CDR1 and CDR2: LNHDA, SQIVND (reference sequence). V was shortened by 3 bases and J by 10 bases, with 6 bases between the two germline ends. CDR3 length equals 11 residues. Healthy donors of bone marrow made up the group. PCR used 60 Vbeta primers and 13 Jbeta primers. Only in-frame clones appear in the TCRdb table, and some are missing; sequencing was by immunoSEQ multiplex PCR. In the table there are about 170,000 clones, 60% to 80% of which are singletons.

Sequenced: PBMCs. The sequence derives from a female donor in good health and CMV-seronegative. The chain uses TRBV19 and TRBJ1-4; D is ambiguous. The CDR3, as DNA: TGTGCCAGTAGTATCCGGGGAAAACTGTTTTTT. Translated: CASSIRGKLFF.